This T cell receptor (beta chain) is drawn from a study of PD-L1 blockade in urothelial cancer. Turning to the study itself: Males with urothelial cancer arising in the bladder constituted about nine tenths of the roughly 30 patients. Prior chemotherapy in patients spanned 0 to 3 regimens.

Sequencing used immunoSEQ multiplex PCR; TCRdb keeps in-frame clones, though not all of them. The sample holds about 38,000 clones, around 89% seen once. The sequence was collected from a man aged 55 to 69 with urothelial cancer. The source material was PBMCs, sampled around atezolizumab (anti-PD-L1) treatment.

The CDR3 sequence is CASSESGGADTQYF. The CDR3 nucleotides are TGCGCCAGCAGTGAGTCTGGCGGGGCAGATACGCAGTATTTT. The chain recombines TRBV10-1 with TRBJ2-3; D is perhaps TRBD2 (6 bases). Germline assignment: CDR1 WNHNN and CDR2 SYGVQD (reference sequence). CDR3 length: 14 residues. The V and J ends lost 0 bases and 4 bases respectively, with 8 bases between them.